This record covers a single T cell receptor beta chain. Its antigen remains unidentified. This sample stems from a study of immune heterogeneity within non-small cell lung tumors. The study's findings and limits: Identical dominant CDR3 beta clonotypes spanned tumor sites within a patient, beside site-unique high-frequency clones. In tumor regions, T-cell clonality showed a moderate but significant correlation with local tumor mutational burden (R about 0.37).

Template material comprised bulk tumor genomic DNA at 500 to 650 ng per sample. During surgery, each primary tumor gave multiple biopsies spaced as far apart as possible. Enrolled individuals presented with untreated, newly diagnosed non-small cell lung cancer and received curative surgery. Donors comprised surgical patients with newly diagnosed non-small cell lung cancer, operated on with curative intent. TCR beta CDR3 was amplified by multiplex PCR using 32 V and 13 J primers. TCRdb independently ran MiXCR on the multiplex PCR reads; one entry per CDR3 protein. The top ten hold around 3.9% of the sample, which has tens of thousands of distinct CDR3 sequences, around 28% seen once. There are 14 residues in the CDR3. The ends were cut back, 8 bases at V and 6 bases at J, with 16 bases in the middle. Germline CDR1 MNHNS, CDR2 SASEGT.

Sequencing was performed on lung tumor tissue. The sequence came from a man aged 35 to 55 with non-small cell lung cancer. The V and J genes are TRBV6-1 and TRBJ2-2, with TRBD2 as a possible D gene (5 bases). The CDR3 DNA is TGTGCCAGCTTTCTAGACTACCCTCCCGGGGAGCTGTTTTTT. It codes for CASFLDYPPGELFF.